Below, 6 T cell receptor beta chains from the same sample are listed, as sequenced in a study of cytomegalovirus exposure and HLA in healthy donors. Sequencing used immunoSEQ multiplex PCR; TCRdb keeps in-frame clones, though not all of them. The table records more than 200,000 clones, roughly 90% of them present only once. The source material was PBMCs. The receptors here all came from a man aged 18 to 30 in good health and CMV-seropositive.

The gene calls are TRBV6-6 and TRBJ1-3; tentatively, D is TRBD1 (5 bases). The CDR3 covers 14 residues. The germline V gene encodes CDR1 MNHNY and CDR2 SVGAGI (reference sequence). The V and J ends lost 7 bases and 4 bases respectively, with 14 bases between them. The CDR3 spells CASTREGLGNTIYF. CDR3 nucleotide sequence: TGTGCCAGCACCAGGGAGGGGTTAGGAAACACCATATATTTT.

The chain links TRBV28 to TRBJ2-7; weak D call: TRBD1 (5 bases). From germline, CDR1 is MDHEN and CDR2 SYDVKM. CDR3 size: 16 residues. Trimming left V 3 bases short and J 2 bases short, with 17 bases between. The CDR3 is CASSLTDGIPTYEQYF. In DNA, the CDR3 is TGTGCCAGCAGTTTGACAGATGGAATACCTACCTACGAGCAGTACTTC.

V is TRBV5-1 and J is TRBJ2-5; 10 nucleotides line up with TRBD2. The CDR3 covers 15 residues. Germline loops: CDR1 SGHRS, CDR2 YFSETQ. The ends lost 0 bases at V and 3 bases at J; junction bases unmatched: 2. The CDR3 bases are TGCGCCAGCAGCTTGGGAGGACTAGCGGAAGAGACCCAGTACTTC. Its translation: CASSLGGLAEETQYF.

The chain has TRBV10-3 and TRBJ1-2, with D tentatively TRBD1 (5 bases). Looked up from germline, CDR1 is ENHRY and CDR2 is SYGVKD. The V gene lost 9 bases and the J gene lost 5 bases, with 19 bases spanning the gap. This CDR3 is built from 14 residues. Here the CDR3 DNA reads TGTGCCATTTCCGGGACCCTTACAAGGTATGGCTACACCTTC. As protein: CAISGTLTRYGYTF.

This clone has only a few counts. Distinct nucleotide sequences in the sample also encode this CDR3. V and J are TRBV20-1 and TRBJ1-2; D call uncertain. The CDR3 is made up of 10 amino acids. The germline V and J ends were trimmed by 5 bases and 4 bases, with 5 bases remaining between them. Germline CDR1 is DFQATT and CDR2 is SNEGSKA (reference sequence). Written as DNA, the CDR3 is TGCAGTGCTTCCTCCTATGGCTACACCTTC. Translated, it gives CSASSYGYTF.

The CDR3 protein is CAISAGTGGSYGYTF. The CDR3, as DNA: TGTGCCATCAGTGCCGGGACAGGGGGTTCCTATGGCTACACCTTC. The genes are TRBV10-3 and TRBJ1-2; 11 bases match TRBD1. The CDR3 extends over 15 amino acids. Germline assignment: CDR1 ENHRY and CDR2 SYGVKD. V shed 4 bases, J shed 4 bases, and the junction held 5 bases outside the gene matches.